This record concerns one T cell receptor (beta chain) sequence. Its target is not known. The data were taken from a study of cytomegalovirus exposure and HLA in healthy donors. Germline V gene data show CDR1 as MNHEY and CDR2 as SMNVEV (reference sequence). Trimming removed 2 bases at V and 2 bases at J, with 9 bases between. The CDR3 covers 14 residues. Overall study results and limits: A missense DCLRE1C variant was associated with V- and J-gene trimming of TCR beta chains in a later analysis, and an independent cohort replicated the association. Indistinguishable V segments, including TRBV6-2 and TRBV6-3, were excluded. Looking again later, the authors saw that most CMV-associated TCR beta chains seemed HLA-restricted.

This PCR relied on a set of 60 Vbeta primers and 13 Jbeta primers. Original methodology: It was a later analysis that counted approximately 81 million unique TCR beta chains, of which some 10 million were shared. Here immunoSEQ multiplex PCR was the method, and the copy in TCRdb shows in-frame clones only, minus some. V and J calls and clone size are those listed in that table; D and trimming were worked out from the DNA. Of more than 70,000 clones in the sample, more than 60% were seen once. This receptor was taken from a boy aged 5-17 years in good health and CMV-seronegative. The sample consisted of PBMCs. This chain uses TRBV27 with TRBJ1-1; maybe TRBD1 (5 bases). The chain's CDR3 is CASSLIGANTEAFF. The CDR3 DNA sequence: TGTGCCAGCAGTTTAATTGGGGCTAACACTGAAGCTTTCTTT.